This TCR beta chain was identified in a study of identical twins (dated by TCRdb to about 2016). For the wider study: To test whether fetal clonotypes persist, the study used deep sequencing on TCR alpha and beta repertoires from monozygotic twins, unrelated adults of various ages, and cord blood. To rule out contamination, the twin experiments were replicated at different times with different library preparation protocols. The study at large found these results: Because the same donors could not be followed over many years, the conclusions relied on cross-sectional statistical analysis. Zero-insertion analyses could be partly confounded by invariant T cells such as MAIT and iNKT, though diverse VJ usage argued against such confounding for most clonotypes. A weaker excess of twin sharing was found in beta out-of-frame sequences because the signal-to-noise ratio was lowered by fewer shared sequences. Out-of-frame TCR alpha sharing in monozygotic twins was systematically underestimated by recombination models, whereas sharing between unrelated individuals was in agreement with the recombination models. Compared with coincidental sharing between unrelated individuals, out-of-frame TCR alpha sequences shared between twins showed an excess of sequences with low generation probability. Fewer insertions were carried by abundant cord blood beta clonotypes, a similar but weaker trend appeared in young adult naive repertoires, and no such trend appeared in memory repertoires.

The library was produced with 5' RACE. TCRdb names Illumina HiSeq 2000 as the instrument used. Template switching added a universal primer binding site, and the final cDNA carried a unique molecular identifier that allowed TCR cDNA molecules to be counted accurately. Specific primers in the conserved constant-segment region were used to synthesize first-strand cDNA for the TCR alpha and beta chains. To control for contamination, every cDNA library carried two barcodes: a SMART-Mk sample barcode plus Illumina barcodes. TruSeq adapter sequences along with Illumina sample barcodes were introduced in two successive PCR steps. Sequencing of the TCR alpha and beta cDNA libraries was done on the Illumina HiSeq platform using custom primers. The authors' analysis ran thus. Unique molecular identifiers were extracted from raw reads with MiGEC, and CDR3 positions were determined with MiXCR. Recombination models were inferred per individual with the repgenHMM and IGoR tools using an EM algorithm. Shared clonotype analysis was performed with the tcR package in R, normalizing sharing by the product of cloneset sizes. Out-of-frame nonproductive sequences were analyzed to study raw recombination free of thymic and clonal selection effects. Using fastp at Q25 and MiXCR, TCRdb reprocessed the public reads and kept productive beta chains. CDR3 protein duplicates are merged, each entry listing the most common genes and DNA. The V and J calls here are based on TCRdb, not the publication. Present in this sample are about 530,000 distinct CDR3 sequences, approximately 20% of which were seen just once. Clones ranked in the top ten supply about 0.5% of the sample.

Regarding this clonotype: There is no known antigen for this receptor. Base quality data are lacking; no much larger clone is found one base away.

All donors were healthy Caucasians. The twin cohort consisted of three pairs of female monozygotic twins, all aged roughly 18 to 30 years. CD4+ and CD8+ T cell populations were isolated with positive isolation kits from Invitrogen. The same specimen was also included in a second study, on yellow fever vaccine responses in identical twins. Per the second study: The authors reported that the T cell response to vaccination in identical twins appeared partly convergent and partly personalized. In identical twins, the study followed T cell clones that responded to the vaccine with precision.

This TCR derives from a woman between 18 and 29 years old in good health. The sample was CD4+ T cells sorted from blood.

The DNA reads as follows: TGTGCCAGCAGTGAACTAACAGGGGGCCGCCCTTACGAGCAGTACTTC. This sequence encodes CASSELTGGRPYEQYF. The rearranged chain carries TRBV28 and TRBJ2-7; the junction holds 9 bases that match TRBD1. The germline V gene encodes CDR1 MDHEN and CDR2 SYDVKM. Trimming takes 5 bases off V and 4 bases off J; junction bases not matched to a gene: 12. Reading from cysteine to phenylalanine, the CDR3 counts 16 amino acids. Only the CDR3 DNA is retained, 48 bases long and in frame from the first base.